One sample yielded the 22 T cell receptor beta chains listed below, sequenced in a study of cytomegalovirus exposure and HLA in healthy donors. In the PCR, 60 Vbeta and 13 Jbeta primers were used. TCRdb's copy holds only in-frame clones and misses some; the assay was immunoSEQ multiplex PCR. The sample includes 90,000 to 140,000 clones, 65% to 85% of them seen just once. Sample: PBMCs. The receptors originated from a man aged 18-30 years in good health and CMV-seronegative.

The chain employs TRBV28 and TRBJ1-5; no clear D gene. The germline V and J ends were trimmed by 4 bases and 7 bases, with 8 bases remaining between them. The CDR3 length is 12 residues. Germline loops: CDR1 MDHEN, CDR2 SYDVKM. CDR3: CASSWPFQPQHF. CDR3 nucleotides: TGTGCCAGCAGTTGGCCCTTCCAGCCCCAGCATTTT.

Details on this clone: The same CDR3 can be traced to other DNA sequences in this sample. J is TRBJ2-1 and V is TRBV7-9; TRBD2 aligns across 13 bases. CDR1 and CDR2 from the germline V gene are SEHNR and FQNEAQ (reference sequence). This CDR3 is built from 17 residues. Trimming at V came to 1 base and at J to 2 bases, leaving 2 bases not matched to a gene. In DNA form, the CDR3 reads TGTGCCAGCAGCTTAGGTGGACTAGCGGGAGCCTACAATGAGCAGTTCTTC. It yields the protein CASSLGGLAGAYNEQFF.

J is TRBJ1-5 and V is TRBV10-3; D not resolved. Germline V gene sequence: CDR1 ENHRY, CDR2 SYGVKD. CDR3 length: 15 amino acids. V dropped 6 bases and J dropped 1 base, with 13 bases sitting between them. CDR3 amino acids: CAISASDSSNQPQHF. The CDR3 nucleotides read TGTGCCATCAGCGCCTCAGACTCAAGCAATCAGCCCCAGCATTTT.

The gene calls are TRBV6-5 and TRBJ1-1, with no clear D. Per the germline V gene, CDR1 is MNHEY and CDR2 is SVGAGI. Trimming pared 2 bases from V and 5 bases from J, leaving 12 bases between. This CDR3 has 14 residues. For the CDR3, the DNA is TGTGCCAGCAGTTACAGGCGGTTAAGTACTGAAGCTTTCTTT. This codes for CASSYRRLSTEAFF.

The chain combines TRBV28 with TRBJ2-1, with 7 bases identical to TRBD2. Germline V gene sequence: CDR1 MDHEN, CDR2 SYDVKM. The CDR3 consists of 14 residues. V lost 6 bases, J lost 8 bases, and 10 bases stayed unmatched. The CDR3 here is CASSRWAGAHEQFF. The CDR3 coding sequence is TGTGCCAGCAGCCGATGGGCGGGAGCCCATGAGCAGTTCTTC.

The V gene is TRBV6-5, the J gene TRBJ1-2; 8 nucleotides agree with TRBD1. This CDR3 has 14 amino acids. V was pared by 5 bases and J by 5 bases, with 7 bases of the junction left unmatched. Germline V gene sequence: CDR1 MNHEY, CDR2 SVGAGI. Written as DNA, the CDR3 is TGTGCCAGCAGTCTCCTGACAGGGGTATATGGCTACACCTTC. It is translated as CASSLLTGVYGYTF.

The V call is TRBV2, the J call TRBJ1-5; D gene ambiguous. CDR1 SNHLY and CDR2 FYNNEI come from the germline V gene. Trimming removed 6 bases at V and 7 bases at J, with 13 bases between. The CDR3 runs to 13 residues. DNA of the CDR3: TGTGCCAGCAGGGAAACGCGGGAACAGCCCCAGCATTTT. Translation: CASRETREQPQHF.

V gene TRBV5-4 combines with J gene TRBJ1-1; D is possibly TRBD1 (5 bases). CDR3 size: 15 residues. The V end lost 6 bases, the J end lost 0 bases, and 15 bases lay between the germline ends. Germline-derived CDR1 and CDR2 are SGHNT and YYREEE (reference sequence). The CDR3 spells CASTSGWGMNTEAFF. The CDR3 DNA is TGTGCCAGCACGTCAGGGTGGGGAATGAACACTGAAGCTTTCTTT.

V and J are TRBV29-1 and TRBJ2-2; 11 nucleotides align to TRBD2. Germline V gene lookup returns CDR1 SQVTM and CDR2 ANQGSEA. The length of the CDR3 is 14 residues. The J segment lost 0 bases and the V segment lost 7 bases, leaving 1 base of the junction unmatched. The CDR3 loop reads CSASGRTNTGELFF. In DNA, the CDR3 is TGCAGCGCTAGCGGGAGGACGAACACCGGGGAGCTGTTTTTT.

The V gene is TRBV27, the J gene TRBJ2-7; TRBD1 agrees at 9 bases. This CDR3 comprises 16 residues. With 0 bases clipped from V and 6 bases from J, the junction kept 9 bases outside the gene matches. Germline lookup yields CDR1 MNHEY and CDR2 SMNVEV (reference sequence). The CDR3 loop reads CASSLSAGTGYSEQYF. The CDR3 nucleotides are TGTGCCAGCAGTTTATCGGCCGGGACAGGGTACTCCGAGCAGTACTTC.

CDR3 region: CASSSGYTEAFF. Written as DNA, the CDR3 is TGTGCCAGCAGTTCAGGGTACACTGAAGCTTTCTTT. The chain is built from TRBV7-9 and TRBJ1-1; possible D gene TRBD1, 5 bases. CDR3 size: 12 residues. Germline CDR1 reads SEHNR; CDR2 reads FQNEAQ (reference sequence). The V end was cut by 6 bases, the J end by 3 bases, with 8 bases between. Looking up the rest from reference TRBV7-9 and TRBJ1-1 gives the full variable domain: DTGVSQNPRHKITKRGQNVTFRCDPISEHNRLYWYRQTLGQGPEFLTYFQNEAQLEKSRLLSDRFSAERPKGSFSTLEIQRTEQGDSAMYLCASSSGYTEAFFGQGTRLTVV.

The rearrangement links TRBV5-1 to TRBJ1-1; 7 bases fit TRBD1. V dropped 4 bases and J dropped 2; count of bases not matched to a gene: 8. Germline values: CDR1 SGHRS, CDR2 YFSETQ. The CDR3 length is 15 residues. The CDR3 DNA is TGCGCCAGCAGCATTAGACAGGGAAGAAACACTGAAGCTTTCTTT. It is translated as CASSIRQGRNTEAFF.

The chain uses TRBV7-8 and TRBJ2-2; TRBD1 might be the D (5 bases). CDR3 length: 18 residues. V was trimmed by 5 bases and J by 0 bases, leaving 19 bases between them. From germline, CDR1 is SGHVS and CDR2 FQNEAQ. CDR3 residues: CASSNRQPITTNTGELFF. The CDR3 region has the DNA TGTGCCAGCAGCAATAGACAGCCTATAACTACGAACACCGGGGAGCTGTTTTTT.

V gene TRBV7-9 combines with J gene TRBJ1-1, with 9 bases identical to TRBD1. Germline CDR1 is SEHNR and CDR2 is FQNEAQ (reference sequence). J was trimmed by 4 bases and V by 1 base; bases with no gene match: 13. The CDR3 consists of 18 residues. CDR3 in amino acids: CASSLVPEGLTGGTEAFF. The CDR3 DNA reads as TGTGCCAGCAGCTTAGTACCAGAGGGACTGACAGGGGGCACTGAAGCTTTCTTT.

The chain links TRBV11-2 to TRBJ2-2; no reliable D call. V dropped 0 bases and J dropped 8 bases, with 13 bases sitting between them. The V gene's germline CDR1 is SGHAT and CDR2 FQNNGV. The CDR3 totals 15 residues. CDR3 region: CASSLDGGRAGELFF. CDR3 nucleotide sequence: TGTGCCAGCAGCTTAGACGGTGGCAGAGCGGGGGAGCTGTTTTTT.

This chain joins TRBV5-1 and TRBJ2-7; TRBD2 matches at 14 bases. This CDR3 contains 17 residues. Per germline, CDR1 SGHRS and CDR2 YFSETQ. Trimming removed 0 bases from V and 3 bases from J; junction bases left unmatched: 5. CDR3 sequence (DNA): TGCGCCAGCAGCTTGGGGGGGACTAGCGGGGGCAACTACGAGCAGTACTTC. Its protein is CASSLGGTSGGNYEQYF.

The chain has TRBV6-5 and TRBJ1-1; D not resolved. Germline values: CDR1 MNHEY, CDR2 SVGAGI. The V end lost 0 bases, the J end lost 4 bases, and 6 bases lay between the germline ends. The CDR3 has 13 residues. The CDR3 DNA sequence: TGTGCCAGCAGTTACTCCCCCCGCACTGAAGCTTTCTTT. It specifies CASSYSPRTEAFF.

This clone was observed a single time. The V call is TRBV19, the J call TRBJ2-7, with 14 bases aligning to TRBD2. This CDR3 is 16 amino acids long. Germline CDR1 is LNHDA and CDR2 is SQIVND (reference sequence). Unmatched junction bases numbered 9, after V lost 6 bases and J lost 5 bases. The CDR3 loop reads CASSFLGTSGRNEQYF. The CDR3, as DNA: TGTGCCAGTAGCTTTCTCGGGACTAGCGGGAGAAACGAGCAGTACTTC.

This clone has only one observation. The chain is built from TRBV7-9 and TRBJ2-7; the D gene is possibly TRBD2 (6 bases). There are 13 residues in the CDR3. CDR1 SEHNR and CDR2 FQNEAQ come from the germline V gene (reference sequence). Trimming cost V 3 bases and J 7 bases, with 13 bases left between them. The chain's CDR3 is CASSFAGREEQYF. CDR3 sequence (DNA): TGTGCCAGCAGCTTTGCGGGAAGAGAAGAGCAGTACTTC.

The CDR3 sequence: CASSSLTSPSYNEQFF. For the CDR3, the DNA is TGTGCCAGCAGTTCCCTGACTAGCCCCTCCTACAATGAGCAGTTCTTC. The V call is TRBV6-5, the J call TRBJ2-1; 7 nucleotides match TRBD2. The CDR3 has 16 residues. The junction had 6 bases not matched to a gene; V was cut back by 4 bases and J by 0 bases. Germline V gene data show CDR1 as MNHEY and CDR2 as SVGAGI.

The chain carries TRBV5-4 and TRBJ1-2, with a weak D call TRBD1 (5 bases). The germline V and J ends were trimmed by 2 bases and 4 bases, with 6 bases remaining between them. The V gene's germline CDR1 is SGHNT and CDR2 YYREEE (reference sequence). CDR3 size: 12 residues. CDR3 amino acids: CASSFQGYGYTF. The CDR3 bases are TGTGCCAGCAGCTTCCAGGGCTATGGCTACACCTTC.

This clone was picked up a small number of times. V usage is TRBV6-7 and J usage is TRBJ2-7, with D possibly matching TRBD1 (5 bases). TRBV6-7 is an ORF, with its function uncertain. V lost 0 bases, J lost 3 bases, and 15 bases lay in between. The CDR3 runs to 16 residues. The CDR3 sequence is CASSYSESGIGYEQYF. CDR3 bases: TGTGCCAGCAGTTACTCCGAGTCAGGGATTGGCTACGAGCAGTACTTC.